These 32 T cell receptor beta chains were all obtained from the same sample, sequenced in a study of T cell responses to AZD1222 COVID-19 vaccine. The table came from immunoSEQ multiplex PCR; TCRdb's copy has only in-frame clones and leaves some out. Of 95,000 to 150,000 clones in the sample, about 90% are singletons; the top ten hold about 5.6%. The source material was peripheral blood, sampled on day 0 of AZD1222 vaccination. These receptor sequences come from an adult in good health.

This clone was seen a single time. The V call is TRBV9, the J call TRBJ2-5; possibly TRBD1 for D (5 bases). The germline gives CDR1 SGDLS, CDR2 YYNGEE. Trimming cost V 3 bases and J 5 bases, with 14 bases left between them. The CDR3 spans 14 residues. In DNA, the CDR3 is TGTGCCAGCAGCGGCAAGGGTGCAGGGGAGACCCAGTACTTC. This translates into CASSGKGAGETQYF. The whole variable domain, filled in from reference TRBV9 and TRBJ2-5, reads DSGVTQTPKHLITATGQRVTLRCSPRSGDLSVYWYQQSLDQGLQFLIQYYNGEERAKGNILERFSAQQFPDLHSELNLSSLELGDSALYFCASSGKGAGETQYFGPGTRLLVL.

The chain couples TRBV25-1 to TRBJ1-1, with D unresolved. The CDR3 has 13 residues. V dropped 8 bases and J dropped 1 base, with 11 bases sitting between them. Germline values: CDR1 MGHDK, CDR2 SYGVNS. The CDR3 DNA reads TGTGCCAGCGTAAGGGCTGGGAACACTGAAGCTTTCTTT. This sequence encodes CASVRAGNTEAFF.

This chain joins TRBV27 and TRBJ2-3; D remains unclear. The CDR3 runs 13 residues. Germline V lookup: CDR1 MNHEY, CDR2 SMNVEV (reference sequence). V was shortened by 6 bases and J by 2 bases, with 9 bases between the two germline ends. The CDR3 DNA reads TGTGCCAGCAGCGGACGAAACACAGATACGCAGTATTTT. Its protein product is CASSGRNTDTQYF.

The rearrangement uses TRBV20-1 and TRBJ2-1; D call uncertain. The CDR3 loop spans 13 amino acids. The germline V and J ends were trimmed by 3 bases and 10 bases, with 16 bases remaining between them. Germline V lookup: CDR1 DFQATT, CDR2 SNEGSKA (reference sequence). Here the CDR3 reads CSASLRWLGEQFF. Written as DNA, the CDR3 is TGCAGTGCTAGTTTGCGGTGGCTAGGAGAGCAGTTCTTC.

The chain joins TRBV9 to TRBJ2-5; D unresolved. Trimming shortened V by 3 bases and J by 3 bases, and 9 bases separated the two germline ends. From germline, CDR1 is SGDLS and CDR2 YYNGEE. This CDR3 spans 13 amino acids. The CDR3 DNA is TGTGCCAGCAGCGCCCACTGGGAAGAGACCCAGTACTTC. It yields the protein CASSAHWEETQYF.

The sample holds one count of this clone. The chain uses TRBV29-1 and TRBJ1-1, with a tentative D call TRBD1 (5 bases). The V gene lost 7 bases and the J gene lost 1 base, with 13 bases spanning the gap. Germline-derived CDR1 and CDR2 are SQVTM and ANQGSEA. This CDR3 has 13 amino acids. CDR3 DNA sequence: TGCAGCGGAAACGCGCAGGGGAACACTGAAGCTTTCTTT. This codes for CSGNAQGNTEAFF.

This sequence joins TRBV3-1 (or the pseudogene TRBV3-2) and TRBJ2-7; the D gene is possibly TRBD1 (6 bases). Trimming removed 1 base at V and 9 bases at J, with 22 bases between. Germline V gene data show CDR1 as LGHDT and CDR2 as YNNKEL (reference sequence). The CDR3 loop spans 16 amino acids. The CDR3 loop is CASSQAFGTMGAVQYF. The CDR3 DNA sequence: TGTGCCAGCAGCCAAGCATTTGGGACAATGGGAGCCGTGCAGTACTTC.

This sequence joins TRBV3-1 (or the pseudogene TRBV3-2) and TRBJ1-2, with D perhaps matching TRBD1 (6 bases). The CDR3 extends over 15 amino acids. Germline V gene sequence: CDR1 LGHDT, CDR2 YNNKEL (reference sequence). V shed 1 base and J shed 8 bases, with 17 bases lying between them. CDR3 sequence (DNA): TGTGCCAGCAGCCAAGGTGGCAGGGGCGGGTGGGGCTACACCTTC. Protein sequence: CASSQGGRGGWGYTF.

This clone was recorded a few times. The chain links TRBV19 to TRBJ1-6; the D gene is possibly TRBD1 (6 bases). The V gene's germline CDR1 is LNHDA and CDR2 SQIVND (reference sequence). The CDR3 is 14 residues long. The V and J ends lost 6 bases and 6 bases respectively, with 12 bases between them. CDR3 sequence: CASRRPGVNSPLHF. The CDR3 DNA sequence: TGTGCCAGTAGACGGCCAGGGGTTAATTCACCCCTCCACTTT.

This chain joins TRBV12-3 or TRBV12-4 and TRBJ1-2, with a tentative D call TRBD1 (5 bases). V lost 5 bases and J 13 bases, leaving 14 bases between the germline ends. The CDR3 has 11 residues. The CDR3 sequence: CASSQGRPGTF. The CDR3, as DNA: TGTGCCAGCAGTCAGGGACGTCCGGGCACCTTC.

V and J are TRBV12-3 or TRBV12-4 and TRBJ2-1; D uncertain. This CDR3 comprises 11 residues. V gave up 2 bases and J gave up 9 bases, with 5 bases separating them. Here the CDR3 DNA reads TGTGCCAGCAGTTTAATGGTTGAGCAGTTCTTC. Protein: CASSLMVEQFF.

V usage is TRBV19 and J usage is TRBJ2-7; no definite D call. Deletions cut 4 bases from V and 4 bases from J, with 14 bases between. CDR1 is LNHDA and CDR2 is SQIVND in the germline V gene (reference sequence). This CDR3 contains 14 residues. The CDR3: CASSTLPGSYEQYF. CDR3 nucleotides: TGTGCCAGTAGTACGCTCCCGGGCAGTTACGAGCAGTACTTC.

CDR3 in amino acids: CASSIRTGDQPQHF. For the CDR3, the DNA is TGTGCCAGTAGTATTCGGACAGGGGATCAGCCCCAGCATTTT. The chain has TRBV19 and TRBJ1-5; 9 bases map to TRBD1. The CDR3 runs 14 residues. The germline gives CDR1 LNHDA, CDR2 SQIVND (reference sequence). V was clipped by 3 bases and J by 5 bases; unmatched bases: 2.

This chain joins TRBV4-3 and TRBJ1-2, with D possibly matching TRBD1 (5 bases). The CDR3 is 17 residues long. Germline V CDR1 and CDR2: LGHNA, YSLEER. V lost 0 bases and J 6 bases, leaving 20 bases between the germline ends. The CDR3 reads CASSQDLQRTLVHGYTF. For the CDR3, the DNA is TGCGCCAGCAGCCAAGATCTCCAAAGGACACTCGTTCATGGCTACACCTTC.

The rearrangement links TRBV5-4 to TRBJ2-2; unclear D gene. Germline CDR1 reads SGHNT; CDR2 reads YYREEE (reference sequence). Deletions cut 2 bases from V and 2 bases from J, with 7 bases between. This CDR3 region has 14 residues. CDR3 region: CASSLQQNTGELFF. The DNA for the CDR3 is TGTGCCAGCAGCTTACAGCAAAACACCGGGGAGCTGTTTTTT.

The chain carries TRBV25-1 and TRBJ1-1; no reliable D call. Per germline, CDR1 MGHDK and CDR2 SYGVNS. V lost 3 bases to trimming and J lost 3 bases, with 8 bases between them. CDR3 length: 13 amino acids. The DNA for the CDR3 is TGTGCCAGCAGTGACGTAGGTTACACTGAAGCTTTCTTT. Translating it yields CASSDVGYTEAFF.

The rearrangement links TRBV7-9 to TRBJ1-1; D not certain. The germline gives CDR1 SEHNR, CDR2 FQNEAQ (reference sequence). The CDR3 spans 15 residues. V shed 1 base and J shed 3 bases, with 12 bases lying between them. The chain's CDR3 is CASSLGGISYTEAFF. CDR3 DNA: TGTGCCAGCAGCTTAGGGGGAATATCGTACACTGAAGCTTTCTTT.

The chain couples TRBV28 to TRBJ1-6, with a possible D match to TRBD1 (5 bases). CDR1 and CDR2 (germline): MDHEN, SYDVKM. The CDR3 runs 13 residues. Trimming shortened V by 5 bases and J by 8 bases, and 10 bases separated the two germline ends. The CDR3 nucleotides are TGTGCCAGCAGTGGGGGTTCTTATTCACCCCTCCACTTT. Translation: CASSGGSYSPLHF. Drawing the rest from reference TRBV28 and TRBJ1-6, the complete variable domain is DVKVTQSSRYLVKRTGEKVFLECVQDMDHENMFWYRQDPGLGLRLIYFSYDVKMKEKGDIPEGYSVSREKKERFSLILESASTNQTSMYLCASSGGSYSPLHFGNGTRLTVT.

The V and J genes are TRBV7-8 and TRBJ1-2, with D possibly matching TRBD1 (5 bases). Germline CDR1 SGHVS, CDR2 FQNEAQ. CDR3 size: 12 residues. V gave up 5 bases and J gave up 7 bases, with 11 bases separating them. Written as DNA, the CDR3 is TGTGCCAGCAGCCTGCAGGGCTTTGGCTACACCTTC. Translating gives CASSLQGFGYTF. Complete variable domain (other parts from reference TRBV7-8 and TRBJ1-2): GAGVSQSPRYKVAKRGQDVALRCDPISGHVSLFWYQQALGQGPEFLTYFQNEAQLDKSGLPSDRFFAERPEGSVSTLKIQRTQQEDSAVYLCASSLQGFGYTFGSGTRLTVV.

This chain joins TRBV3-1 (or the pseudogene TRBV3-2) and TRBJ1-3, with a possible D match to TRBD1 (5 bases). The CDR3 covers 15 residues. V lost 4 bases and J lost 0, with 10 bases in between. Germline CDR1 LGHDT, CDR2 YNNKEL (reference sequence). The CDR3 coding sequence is TGTGCCAGCAGCCTTCAGGGAATCTCTGGAAACACCATATATTTT. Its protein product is CASSLQGISGNTIYF.

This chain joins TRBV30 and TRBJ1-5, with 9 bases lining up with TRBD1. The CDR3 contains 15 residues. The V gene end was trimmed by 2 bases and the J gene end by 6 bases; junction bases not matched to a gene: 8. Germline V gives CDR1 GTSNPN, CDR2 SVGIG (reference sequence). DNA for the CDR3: TGTGCCTGGAGTTTGGGACAGGGATTGACTCAGCCCCAGCATTTT. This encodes CAWSLGQGLTQPQHF. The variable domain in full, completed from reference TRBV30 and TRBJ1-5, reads SQTIHQWPATLVQPVGSPLSLECTVEGTSNPNLYWYRQAAGRGLQLLFYSVGIGQISSEVPQNLSASRPQDRQFILSSKKLLLSDSGFYLCAWSLGQGLTQPQHFGDGTRLSIL.

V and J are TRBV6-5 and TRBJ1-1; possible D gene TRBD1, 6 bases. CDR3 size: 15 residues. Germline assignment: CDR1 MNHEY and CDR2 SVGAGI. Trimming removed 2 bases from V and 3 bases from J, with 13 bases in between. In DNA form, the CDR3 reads TGTGCCAGCAGTTACGGGGGCAGGGCGGACACTGAAGCTTTCTTT. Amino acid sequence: CASSYGGRADTEAFF.

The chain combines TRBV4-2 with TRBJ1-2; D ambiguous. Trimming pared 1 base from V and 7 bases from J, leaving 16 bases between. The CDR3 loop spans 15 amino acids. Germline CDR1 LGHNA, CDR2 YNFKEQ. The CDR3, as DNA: TGTGCCAGCAGCCAAGCCCCGGTGGGAAAGGGTGGCTACACCTTC. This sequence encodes CASSQAPVGKGGYTF.

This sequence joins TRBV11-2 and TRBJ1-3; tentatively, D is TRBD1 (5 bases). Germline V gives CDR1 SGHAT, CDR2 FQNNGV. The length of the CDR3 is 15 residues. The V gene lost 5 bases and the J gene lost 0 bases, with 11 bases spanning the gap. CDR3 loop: CASSQAGGSGNTIYF. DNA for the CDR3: TGTGCCAGCAGCCAGGCGGGGGGCTCTGGAAACACCATATATTTT.

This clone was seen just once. CDR3 bases: TGTGCCAGCAGGCTTAGCGGGAGGGACACCGGGGAGCTGTTTTTT. It is translated as CASRLSGRDTGELFF. The genes are TRBV6-5 and TRBJ2-2, with 11 bases fitting TRBD2. The CDR3 contains 15 residues. Germline trimming cut 6 bases from V and 3 bases from J; bases unmatched to any gene: 3. Germline assignment: CDR1 MNHEY and CDR2 SVGAGI.

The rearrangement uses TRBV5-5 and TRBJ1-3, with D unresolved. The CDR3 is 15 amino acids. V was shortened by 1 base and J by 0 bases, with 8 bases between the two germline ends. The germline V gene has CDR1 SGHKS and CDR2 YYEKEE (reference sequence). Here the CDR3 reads CASSLMGASGNTIYF. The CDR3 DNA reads TGTGCCAGCAGCTTGATGGGAGCCTCTGGAAACACCATATATTTT.

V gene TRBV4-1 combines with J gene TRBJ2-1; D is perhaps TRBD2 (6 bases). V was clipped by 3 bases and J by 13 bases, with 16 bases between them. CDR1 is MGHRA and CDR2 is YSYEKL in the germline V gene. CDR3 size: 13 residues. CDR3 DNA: TGCGCCAGCAGCCAGGATCTAGCGCGCTTCCAGTTCTTC. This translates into CASSQDLARFQFF.

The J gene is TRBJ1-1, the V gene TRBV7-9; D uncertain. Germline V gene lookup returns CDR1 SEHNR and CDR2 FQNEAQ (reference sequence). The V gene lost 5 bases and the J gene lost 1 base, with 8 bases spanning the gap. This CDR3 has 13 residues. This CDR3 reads CASSRNQNTEAFF. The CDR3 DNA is TGTGCCAGCAGCCGCAACCAGAACACTGAAGCTTTCTTT.

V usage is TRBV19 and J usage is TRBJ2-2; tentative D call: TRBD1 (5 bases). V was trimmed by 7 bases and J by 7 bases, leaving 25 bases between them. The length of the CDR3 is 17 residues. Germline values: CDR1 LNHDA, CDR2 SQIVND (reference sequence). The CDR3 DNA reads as TGTGCCAGTAACCCTAGATTTGGGGCTAATTTTGGCGGGGAGCTGTTTTTT. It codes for CASNPRFGANFGGELFF. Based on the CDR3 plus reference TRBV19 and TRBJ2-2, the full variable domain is DGGITQSPKYLFRKEGQNVTLSCEQNLNHDAMYWYRQDPGQGLRLIYYSQIVNDFQKGDIAEGYSVSREKKESFPLTVTSAQKNPTAFYLCASNPRFGANFGGELFFGEGSRLTVL.

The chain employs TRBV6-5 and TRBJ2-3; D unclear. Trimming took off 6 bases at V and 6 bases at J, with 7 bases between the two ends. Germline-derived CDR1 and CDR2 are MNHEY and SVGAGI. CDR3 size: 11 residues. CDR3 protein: CASRSVDTQYF. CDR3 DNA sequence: TGTGCCAGCAGATCGGTCGATACGCAGTATTTT.

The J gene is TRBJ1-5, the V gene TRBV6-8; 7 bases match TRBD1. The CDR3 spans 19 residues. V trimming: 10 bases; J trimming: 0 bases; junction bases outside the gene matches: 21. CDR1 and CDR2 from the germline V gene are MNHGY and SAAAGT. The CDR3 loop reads CATPTDRDSKRYSNQPQHF. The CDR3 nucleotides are TGTGCCACCCCGACCGACCGGGACAGCAAACGATATAGCAATCAGCCCCAGCATTTT.

The CDR3 DNA reads TGTGCCAGCAGTTTTCCGGGACAGGGTTATGGCTACACCTTC. This encodes CASSFPGQGYGYTF. This sequence joins TRBV5-8 and TRBJ1-2; 9 bases match TRBD1. The ends lost 5 bases at V and 5 bases at J; junction bases unmatched: 7. Germline assignment: CDR1 SGHTS and CDR2 YDEGEE. CDR3 size: 14 residues.